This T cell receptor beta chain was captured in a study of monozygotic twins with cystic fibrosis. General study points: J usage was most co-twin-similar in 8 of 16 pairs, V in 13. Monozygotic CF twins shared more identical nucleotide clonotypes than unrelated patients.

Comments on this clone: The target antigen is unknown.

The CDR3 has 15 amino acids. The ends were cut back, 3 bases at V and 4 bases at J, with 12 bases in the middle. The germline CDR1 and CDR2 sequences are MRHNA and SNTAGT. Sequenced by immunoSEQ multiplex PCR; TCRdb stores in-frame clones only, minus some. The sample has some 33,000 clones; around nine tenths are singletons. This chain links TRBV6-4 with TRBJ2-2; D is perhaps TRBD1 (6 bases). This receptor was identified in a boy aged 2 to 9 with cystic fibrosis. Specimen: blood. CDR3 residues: CASSEGRGVTGELFF. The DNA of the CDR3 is TGTGCCAGCAGTGAAGGCAGGGGAGTCACCGGGGAGCTGTTTTTT.